The 19 T cell receptor beta chains in this list originate from one sample, sequenced in a study of blood T cell repertoires in COVID-19. Sequencing used immunoSEQ multiplex PCR; TCRdb keeps in-frame clones, though not all of them. The table records approximately 390,000 clones, 88% of them present only once. The sample taken for sequencing was PBMCs or T cells enriched from blood (not recorded which). The source is a woman aged 40-49 years with acute COVID-19.

The chain is built from TRBV21-1 and TRBJ1-3; the table's D gene call, TRBD1, was not cross checked with the DNA. TRBV21-1 is a known pseudogene. The CDR3 totals 16 residues. The CDR3 is CASSSRHRGPGNTIYF. In DNA form, the CDR3 reads TGTGCCAGCAGCAGTAGACACAGGGGGCCTGGAAACACCATATATTTT.

The rearrangement links TRBV7-9 to TRBJ1-3; D is ambiguous. Germline CDR1 reads SEHNR; CDR2 reads FQNEAQ (reference sequence). Trimming removed 5 bases at V and 7 bases at J, with 9 bases between. The CDR3 runs 12 residues. CDR3 residues: CASSSGGNTIYF. The CDR3 DNA follows: TGTGCCAGCAGCAGCGGTGGGAACACCATATATTTT.

The chain employs TRBV30 and TRBJ1-2, with a possible D match to TRBD1 (5 bases). The CDR3 has 12 residues. Germline V CDR1 and CDR2: GTSNPN, SVGIG (reference sequence). Trimming pared 0 bases from V and 5 bases from J, leaving 7 bases between. CDR3 amino acids: CAWSVAGYGYTF. CDR3 DNA: TGTGCCTGGAGTGTAGCAGGGTATGGCTACACCTTC.

The chain recombines TRBV6-1 with TRBJ2-1; 14 bases are a match to TRBD2. Germline V gene lookup returns CDR1 MNHNS and CDR2 SASEGT. This CDR3 region has 16 residues. V was clipped by 4 bases and J by 10 bases; unmatched bases: 9. The CDR3 region has the DNA TGTGCCAGCAGTGCGACTAGACTAGCGGGGGGGCGGGAGCAGTTCTTC. Its translation: CASSATRLAGGREQFF.

The chain joins TRBV19 to TRBJ1-2; D is perhaps TRBD1 (6 bases). The germline V gene has CDR1 LNHDA and CDR2 SQIVND (reference sequence). The germline V and J ends were trimmed by 1 base and 8 bases, with 14 bases remaining between them. The CDR3 is 14 amino acids. CDR3 loop: CASSIGSGVQGYTF. The CDR3 DNA reads TGTGCCAGTAGTATAGGCTCAGGGGTGCAAGGCTACACCTTC.

J is TRBJ2-4 and V is TRBV5-1, with 8 bases lining up with TRBD1. CDR3 size: 15 residues. With V trimmed by 2 bases and J by 3 bases, 4 bases remained unmatched. Germline-derived CDR1 and CDR2 are SGHRS and YFSETQ. The CDR3: CASSLTTGGKNIQYF. In nucleotides, the CDR3 is TGCGCCAGCAGCTTAACCACAGGGGGCAAAAACATTCAGTACTTC.

The chain joins TRBV19 to TRBJ1-2, with 7 bases aligning to TRBD1. Germline loops: CDR1 LNHDA, CDR2 SQIVND (reference sequence). The CDR3 has 11 residues. Germline trimming cut 8 bases from V and 4 bases from J; bases unmatched to any gene: 1. The CDR3 coding sequence is TGTGCCAGTGGGGACAGCTATGGCTACACCTTC. The encoded protein is CASGDSYGYTF. Supplemented by reference TRBV19 and TRBJ1-2, the full variable domain reads DGGITQSPKYLFRKEGQNVTLSCEQNLNHDAMYWYRQDPGQGLRLIYYSQIVNDFQKGDIAEGYSVSREKKESFPLTVTSAQKNPTAFYLCASGDSYGYTFGSGTRLTVV.

The rearrangement uses TRBV5-1 and TRBJ1-1; 10 bases agree with TRBD1. The CDR3 has 15 residues. Germline CDR1 is SGHRS and CDR2 is YFSETQ. The V and J ends lost 1 base and 5 bases, in that order; junction bases with no gene match: 5. The CDR3 region is CASSLRQGAGTEAFF. The CDR3 nucleotides are TGCGCCAGCAGCTTGCGACAGGGGGCTGGGACTGAAGCTTTCTTT.

This clone was detected a few times. The CDR3 region has the DNA TGTGCCAGCAGGACATCAATGCAGGGGAGTAATGAAAAACTGTTTTTT. Encoded protein: CASRTSMQGSNEKLFF. The genes are TRBV27 and TRBJ1-4; possibly TRBD1 for D (6 bases). Per the germline V gene, CDR1 is MNHEY and CDR2 is SMNVEV (reference sequence). The CDR3 runs 16 residues. The V end lost 6 bases, the J end lost 4 bases, and 18 bases lay between the germline ends.

The J gene is TRBJ2-2, the V gene TRBV18; the D gene is possibly TRBD2 (5 bases). This CDR3 is built from 16 residues. Germline CDR1 is KGHSH and CDR2 is LQKENI. Trimming shortened V by 3 bases and J by 3 bases, and 14 bases separated the two germline ends. The CDR3 loop is CASSPPAREHTGELFF. CDR3 sequence (DNA): TGTGCCAGCTCACCCCCCGCCCGGGAACACACCGGGGAGCTGTTTTTT.

The V call is TRBV19, the J call TRBJ1-4, with 7 bases that match TRBD1. CDR1 LNHDA and CDR2 SQIVND come from the germline V gene (reference sequence). V lost 3 bases, J lost 4 bases, and 2 bases stayed unmatched. This CDR3 has 14 amino acids. CDR3 nucleotide sequence: TGTGCCAGTAGTATCAACAGGGGTAATGAAAAACTGTTTTTT. Its translation: CASSINRGNEKLFF.

J is TRBJ2-3 and V is TRBV15; D perhaps matches TRBD2 (6 bases). This CDR3 contains 15 residues. Germline assignment: CDR1 LNHNV and CDR2 YYDKDF (reference sequence). Trimming removed 0 bases from V and 3 bases from J, with 10 bases in between. Written as DNA, the CDR3 is TGTGCCACCAGCAGAGAAGGGAGGAGAACAGATACGCAGTATTTT. Its protein product is CATSREGRRTDTQYF.

The V and J genes are TRBV10-3 and TRBJ1-2; no firm D call. V lost 3 bases, J lost 5 bases, and 16 bases lay in between. The length of the CDR3 is 15 residues. Germline-derived CDR1 and CDR2 are ENHRY and SYGVKD. The CDR3 region has the DNA TGTGCCATCAGTGATGGACCGGGGAGAGGGTATGGCTACACCTTC. This codes for CAISDGPGRGYGYTF.

The chain recombines TRBV7-2 with TRBJ2-5, with 7 bases fitting TRBD1. This CDR3 region has 13 residues. Germline CDR1 is SGHTA and CDR2 is FQGNSA. Losses at the gene ends were 1 base for V and 5 bases for J; bases not matched to a gene: 1. Here the CDR3 DNA reads TGTGCCAGCAGCTTAGTCAGGGGGGAGACCCAGTACTTC. This codes for CASSLVRGETQYF. The full variable domain, rest sourced from reference TRBV7-2 and TRBJ2-5, is GAGVSQSPSNKVTEKGKDVELRCDPISGHTALYWYRQSLGQGLEFLIYFQGNSAPDKSGLPSDRFSAERTGGSVSTLTIQRTQQEDSAVYLCASSLVRGETQYFGPGTRLLVL.

The J gene is TRBJ2-7, the V gene TRBV29-1; 7 bases line up with TRBD1. Germline V gene sequence: CDR1 SQVTM, CDR2 ANQGSEA. The CDR3 is made up of 12 amino acids. With V trimmed by 6 bases and J by 1 base, 3 bases remained unmatched. The CDR3 bases are TGCAGCGTGAGGACAGGATCCTACGAGCAGTACTTC. It yields the protein CSVRTGSYEQYF.

This clone was seen just once. CDR3 sequence reads: CASSPGGVRNQPQHF. DNA for the CDR3: TGTGCCAGCAGTCCAGGGGGTGTTCGCAATCAGCCCCAGCATTTT. This chain links TRBV28 with TRBJ1-5, with 7 bases identical to TRBD1. This CDR3 has 15 amino acids. V gave up 5 bases and J gave up 2 bases; unmatched junction bases: 6. CDR1 MDHEN and CDR2 SYDVKM come from the germline V gene. The entire variable domain, with the rest obtained from reference TRBV28 and TRBJ1-5, is as follows: DVKVTQSSRYLVKRTGEKVFLECVQDMDHENMFWYRQDPGLGLRLIYFSYDVKMKEKGDIPEGYSVSREKKERFSLILESASTNQTSMYLCASSPGGVRNQPQHFGDGTRLSIL.

The chain's CDR3 is CASSSSGSRELFF. CDR3 nucleotides: TGTGCCAGCAGCTCTAGCGGGTCCAGGGAGCTGTTTTTT. This chain links TRBV11-2 with TRBJ2-2; 8 bases are shared with TRBD2. Germline V gene sequence: CDR1 SGHAT, CDR2 FQNNGV. This CDR3 has 13 amino acids. Trimming removed 4 bases from V and 9 bases from J; junction bases left unmatched: 4.

Note on this clone: The same CDR3 can be traced to other DNA sequences in this sample. The chain has TRBV18 and TRBJ1-5; possible D gene TRBD1, 6 bases. The germline CDR1 and CDR2 sequences are KGHSH and LQKENI. This CDR3 has 13 residues. Trimming cost V 3 bases and J 4 bases, with 7 bases left between them. CDR3 sequence reads: CASSPGQNQPQHF. Here the CDR3 DNA reads TGTGCCAGCTCACCCGGACAGAATCAGCCCCAGCATTTT.

This rearrangement joins TRBV2 to TRBJ2-1, with 10 bases aligning to TRBD1. Trimming removed 7 bases from V and 5 bases from J; junction bases left unmatched: 11. The CDR3 spans 16 residues. Per the germline V gene, CDR1 is SNHLY and CDR2 is FYNNEI. The CDR3, as DNA: TGTGCCAGCAACTTATACCCGGGACAGGGGAACAATGAGCAGTTCTTC. The encoded protein is CASNLYPGQGNNEQFF.